The 27 T cell receptor beta chains given below trace back to one sample, sequenced in a study of T cell clonality in common variable immunodeficiency. Their cognate antigens are unknown. General study points: Fewer deletions and N-nucleotide insertions were reportedly seen in common variable immunodeficiency TCR beta sequences.

Method: immunoSEQ multiplex PCR; TCRdb's copy keeps in-frame clones and lacks some. Listed for the sample are about 23,000 clones, none seen a single time. The sequencing input was peripheral blood mononuclear cells. The receptors stem from a human donor with common variable immunodeficiency.

The sample holds many counts of this clone. The missing CDR3 end, 3 residues past where the read stops, is filled in from the germline J gene. The rearrangement uses TRBV19 and TRBJ1-3; no definite D call. The germline CDR1 and CDR2 sequences are LNHDA and SQIVND (reference sequence). V was clipped by 4 bases and J by 7 bases, with 14 bases between them. The CDR3 has 14 residues. The part of the CDR3 DNA that was read is TGTGCCAGTAGTACAAACTCCGCCGGGAACACC. Protein product: CASSTNSAGNT. The full-length CDR3 reads as CASSTNSAGNTIYF.

Note on this clone: The CDR3 end falls 3 residues outside the read, so it is completed with the germline J gene. The chain links TRBV30 to TRBJ1-1, with unresolved D. V was shortened by 3 bases and J by 0 bases, with 8 bases between the two germline ends. CDR3 length equals 13 residues. Germline CDR1 and CDR2: GTSNPN and SVGIG (reference sequence). Incomplete CDR3 DNA: TGTGCCTGGAGGGTACAGCTGAACACTGAA. Protein product: CAWRVQLNTE. The whole CDR3 is CAWRVQLNTEAFF.

As to this clone: The CDR3 end falls 3 residues outside the read, so it is completed with the germline J gene. The rearrangement uses TRBV18 and TRBJ2-3; TRBD2 matches at 7 bases. The germline V gene has CDR1 KGHSH and CDR2 LQKENI. The CDR3 runs to 16 residues. The trim removed 2 bases at V and 5 bases at J, leaving 10 bases unmatched. CDR3 region: CASSPSAGDLRDTQYF. The CDR3 DNA, read in part, is TGTGCCAGCTCACCAAGCGCGGGAGATCTGAGAGATACG.

There are many counts of this clone. With the read ending 3 residues before the CDR3 end, the germline J gene is used to fill in that end. J is TRBJ2-7 and V is TRBV20-1, with TRBD1 as a possible D gene (6 bases). Trimming took 1 base from V and 0 from J, leaving 13 bases between them. CDR1 is DFQATT, CDR2 SNEGSKA, per germline (reference sequence). This CDR3 region has 15 residues. The covered CDR3 bases are TGCAGTGCTAGAGCCCAACTCAGGGGCTCCTACGAG. Encoded protein: CSARAQLRGSYE. The entire CDR3 protein reads CSARAQLRGSYEQYF.

A note on this clone: The read terminates 3 residues before the CDR3 end, so the remaining end is supplied by the germline J gene. The gene calls are TRBV19 and TRBJ2-5; 12 bases agree with TRBD1. Germline lookup yields CDR1 LNHDA and CDR2 SQIVND (reference sequence). The CDR3 has 15 residues. J was trimmed by 5 bases and V by 6 bases; bases with no gene match: 7. CDR3 DNA, as far as it was read: TGTGCCAGTAGCAGGGACAGGGGGCCGGGGGAGACC. Its protein is CASSRDRGPGET. The whole CDR3 sequence reads CASSRDRGPGETQYF.

This clone was seen repeatedly, ten times or more. The CDR3 end lies 3 residues beyond the end of the read and is filled in from the germline J gene. The genes are TRBV18 and TRBJ2-2; 9 nucleotides line up with TRBD1. CDR3 size: 15 residues. J was trimmed by 6 bases and V by 1 base; bases with no gene match: 3. Germline assignment: CDR1 KGHSH and CDR2 LQKENI. CDR3 in amino acids: CASSPRTGEAGELFF. Incomplete CDR3 DNA: TGTGCCAGCTCACCACGGACAGGGGAAGCCGGGGAG.

With regard to this clone: The read ends 3 residues shy of where the CDR3 ends; the end is completed using the germline J gene. The chain links TRBV6-2 or TRBV6-3 to TRBJ1-5; D is perhaps TRBD1 (6 bases). This CDR3 comprises 16 residues. The germline CDR1 and CDR2 sequences are MNHEY and SVGEGT. V lost 4 bases, J lost 6 bases, and 19 bases lay in between. The CDR3 sequence: CASSLTRLGRGQPQHF. The DNA read from the CDR3 is TGTGCCAGCAGTTTGACCAGATTGGGCAGGGGTCAGCCC.

Turning to this clone: The read comes to an end 3 residues before the CDR3 does, leaving the germline J gene to fill in the end. The chain recombines TRBV30 with TRBJ1-1; D gene unclear. V lost 0 bases and J 3 bases, leaving 5 bases between the germline ends. Germline V gene lookup returns CDR1 GTSNPN and CDR2 SVGIG (reference sequence). The CDR3 runs 12 residues. The chain's CDR3 is CAWSVSDTEAFF. Partial CDR3 DNA: TGTGCCTGGAGTGTAAGCGACACTGAA. Supplemented by reference TRBV30 and TRBJ1-1, the full variable domain reads SQTIHQWPATLVQPVGSPLSLECTVEGTSNPNLYWYRQAAGRGLQLLFYSVGIGQISSEVPQNLSASRPQDRQFILSSKKLLLSDSGFYLCAWSVSDTEAFFGQGTRLTVV.

A remark on this clone: The read falls 3 residues short of the CDR3 end, and the missing part is taken from the germline J gene. The chain joins TRBV19 to TRBJ2-3; the match to TRBD2 covers 10 bases. This CDR3 is built from 16 residues. Germline lookup yields CDR1 LNHDA and CDR2 SQIVND (reference sequence). Trimming at V came to 4 bases and at J to 2 bases, leaving 6 bases not matched to a gene. CDR3 bases read: TGTGCCAGTAGTAGAGGGCTAGCGGGGGCCACAGATACG. Its protein is CASSRGLAGATDT. The CDR3 reads in full as CASSRGLAGATDTQYF. The full variable domain, with the rest looked up from reference TRBV19 and TRBJ2-3, is DGGITQSPKYLFRKEGQNVTLSCEQNLNHDAMYWYRQDPGQGLRLIYYSQIVNDFQKGDIAEGYSVSREKKESFPLTVTSAQKNPTAFYLCASSRGLAGATDTQYFGPGTRLTVL.

This clone was seen a few times. With the read ending 3 residues before the CDR3 end, the germline J gene is used to fill in that end. The gene calls are TRBV2 and TRBJ2-7, with 7 bases aligning to TRBD1. CDR1 and CDR2 (germline): SNHLY, FYNNEI. This CDR3 has 12 residues. V lost 5 bases and J lost 5; bases outside the gene matches: 3. CDR3 residues: CASSQQGHEQYF. The CDR3 DNA, read in part, is TGTGCCAGCAGTCAACAGGGGCACGAG.

This clone was found a few times. The read ends 3 residues early relative to the CDR3; the germline J gene fills the gap. This rearrangement joins TRBV11-2 to TRBJ2-7, with unresolved D. Germline V lookup: CDR1 SGHAT, CDR2 FQNNGV. Trimming cost V 5 bases and J 4 bases, with 12 bases left between them. There are 13 residues in the CDR3. CDR3 DNA, as far as it was read: TGTGCCAGCAGCGCCCTCTTAGGGTACGAG. Encoded protein: CASSALLGYE. The CDR3 as a whole reads CASSALLGYEQYF.

This clone was found many times. The read ends 3 residues before the CDR3 terminus; that terminus is restored from the germline J gene. The rearrangement links TRBV4-1 to TRBJ1-1, with TRBD1 as a possible D gene (5 bases). Trimming cost V 3 bases and J 3 bases, with 17 bases left between them. The CDR3 has 16 amino acids. Germline V gene sequence: CDR1 MGHRA, CDR2 YSYEKL. This CDR3 is CASSHGHHPGDTEAFF. CDR3 DNA, as far as it was read: TGCGCCAGCAGCCACGGACATCACCCTGGGGACACTGAA.

A few counts support this clone. The DNA ends 3 residues before the CDR3 does, and the rest of the CDR3 is filled in from the germline J gene. The chain couples TRBV7-9 to TRBJ1-4, with D possibly matching TRBD1 (6 bases). Germline V gives CDR1 SEHNR, CDR2 FQNEAQ (reference sequence). Trimming pared 3 bases from V and 7 bases from J, leaving 15 bases between. The CDR3 runs 15 residues. The part of the CDR3 DNA that was read is TGTGCCAGCAGCTTTGGGGGGGCGGGAGGTGAAAAA. This encodes CASSFGGAGGEK. The whole CDR3 region reads CASSFGGAGGEKLFF.

Only a few counts were recorded for this clone. The DNA read from the CDR3 is TGCGCCAGCAGTCTCCCCGGCGGGATCAACTATGGC. Its protein product is CASSLPGGINYG. The full CDR3 is CASSLPGGINYGYTF. J is TRBJ1-2 and V is TRBV23-1; D gene uncertain. The read ends 3 residues early relative to the CDR3; the germline J gene fills the gap. TRBV23-1 is annotated as an ORF whose role is uncertain. The CDR3 totals 15 residues. Deletions cut 4 bases from V and 2 bases from J, with 14 bases between.

This clone turned up a few times. The read ends 3 residues early relative to the CDR3; the germline J gene fills the gap. This chain links TRBV10-2 with TRBJ2-3, with 7 bases identical to TRBD2. The CDR3 runs to 15 residues. V trimming: 3 bases; J trimming: 0 bases; junction bases outside the gene matches: 3. Germline V gene sequence: CDR1 WSHSY, CDR2 SAAADI. The CDR3 here is CASSDLAASTDTQYF. Partial CDR3 DNA: TGCGCCAGCAGTGACCTAGCGGCTAGCACAGATACG.

This clone has more than one count but fewer than ten. The read finishes 3 residues shy of the CDR3 end, and the germline J gene is used to complete it. V is TRBV30 and J is TRBJ1-4; 9 bases fit TRBD1. The V gene end was trimmed by 7 bases and the J gene end by 8 bases; junction bases not matched to a gene: 11. The CDR3 totals 14 residues. CDR1 is GTSNPN and CDR2 is SVGIG in the germline V gene (reference sequence). The CDR3 loop is CASTPGTGKEKLFF. CDR3 DNA (partial): TGTGCCTCTACCCCCGGGACAGGGAAGGAAAAA.

This clone has only a few counts. The read is 3 residues too short to cover the CDR3 end, so that end is filled in from the germline J gene. The chain employs TRBV18 and TRBJ2-5; 7 bases map to TRBD1. V shed 0 bases, J shed 0 bases, and the junction held 7 bases outside the gene matches. CDR1 is KGHSH, CDR2 LQKENI, per germline. This CDR3 region has 17 residues. The CDR3 bases that were read are TGTGCCAGCTCACCACCGACAGGGTTCCCCGACCAAGAGACC. Protein product: CASSPPTGFPDQET. The whole CDR3 protein is CASSPPTGFPDQETQYF.

In regard to this clone: The observed sequence ends 3 residues before the CDR3 terminus, with the missing tail filled in from the germline J gene. The rearrangement uses TRBV2 and TRBJ2-6; 7 bases line up with TRBD1. The CDR3 has 15 residues. With 6 bases clipped from V and 2 bases from J, the junction kept 4 bases outside the gene matches. Germline assignment: CDR1 SNHLY and CDR2 FYNNEI. CDR3 DNA, as far as it was read: TGTGCCAGCAGCCAGCAGGGGGCTGGGGCCAACGTC. Its protein is CASSQQGAGANV. The whole CDR3 region reads CASSQQGAGANVLTF.

A word on this clone: The read ends 3 residues before the CDR3 terminus; that terminus is restored from the germline J gene. J is TRBJ1-3 and V is TRBV19, with unresolved D. Germline V gene lookup returns CDR1 LNHDA and CDR2 SQIVND (reference sequence). The CDR3 is 14 amino acids. V lost 3 bases, J lost 0 bases, and 6 bases lay in between. The chain's CDR3 is CASSMTGSGNTIYF. The covered CDR3 bases are TGTGCCAGTAGTATGACTGGCTCTGGAAACACC.

This clone was detected many times. The read ends 3 residues before the CDR3 terminus; that terminus is restored from the germline J gene. The J gene is TRBJ1-2, the V gene TRBV30; 9 positions agree with TRBD1. V shed 5 bases, J shed 6 bases, and the junction held 1 base outside the gene matches. The germline CDR1 and CDR2 sequences are GTSNPN and SVGIG (reference sequence). The CDR3 spans 11 residues. The chain's CDR3 is CAWDRGDGYTF. The sequenced part of the CDR3 DNA is TGTGCCTGGGACAGGGGGGATGGC.

This clone was seen repeatedly, ten times or more. The CDR3 extends 3 residues past the end of the read, so its final part is completed from the germline J gene. The gene calls are TRBV25-1 and TRBJ1-2, with a tentative D call TRBD1 (6 bases). CDR3 length: 14 amino acids. Germline V gives CDR1 MGHDK, CDR2 SYGVNS. The sequenced part of the CDR3 DNA is TGTGCCAGCAGTGCCCAAGGGGGTTTGGACCGC. Translated: CASSAQGGLDR. The CDR3 reads in full as CASSAQGGLDRYTF.

A note on this clone: The CDR3 extends 3 residues past the end of the read, so its final part is completed from the germline J gene. This chain connects TRBV7-2 to TRBJ2-3; TRBD2 matches 7 bases. Germline V gene sequence: CDR1 SGHTA, CDR2 FQGNSA. The trim removed 11 bases at V and 3 bases at J, leaving 5 bases unmatched. The CDR3 runs to 12 residues. The covered CDR3 bases are TGTGCCGGCGCGGGGGTGACAGATACG. Its protein product is CAGAGVTDT. The CDR3 in its entirety is CAGAGVTDTQYF.

In its sample, this clone was seen many times. The sequenced part of the CDR3 DNA is TGCAGTGCTAGAGCTTTGGCTAGCGGGAACACCGGGGAG. Protein: CSARALASGNTGE. The whole CDR3 sequence is CSARALASGNTGELFF. The V and J genes are TRBV20-1 and TRBJ2-2; 7 bases fit TRBD2. The read falls 3 residues short of the CDR3 end, and the missing part is taken from the germline J gene. The CDR3 covers 16 residues. Trimming removed 1 base from V and 1 base from J; junction bases left unmatched: 6. Germline CDR1 reads DFQATT; CDR2 reads SNEGSKA (reference sequence).

This clone was seen a handful of times. The read falls 3 residues short of the CDR3 end, and the missing part is taken from the germline J gene. The rearrangement joins TRBV6-1 to TRBJ2-7; a weak D match, TRBD1 (6 bases). V was cut by 0 bases and J by 0 bases, with 6 bases left in between. CDR1 and CDR2 (germline): MNHNS, SASEGT. The CDR3 is 14 amino acids. The sequenced CDR3 bases are TGTGCCAGCAGTGAAGCGGACAGCTCCTACGAG. Translating it yields CASSEADSSYE. The CDR3 in full is CASSEADSSYEQYF.

In regard to this clone: The read comes to an end 3 residues before the CDR3 does, leaving the germline J gene to fill in the end. The same CDR3 arises from other DNA sequences in this sample as well. The chain carries TRBV2 and TRBJ1-1; D is ambiguous. CDR3 length: 11 residues. V gave up 7 bases and J gave up 2 bases, with 5 bases separating them. Germline V gives CDR1 SNHLY, CDR2 FYNNEI. The CDR3 bases that were read are TGTGCCAGCACCGTAAACACTGAA. It specifies CASTVNTE. The entire CDR3 sequence reads CASTVNTEAFF.

This clone was counted many times. Coverage ceases 3 residues before the CDR3 finishes, and the germline J gene fills in the end. V usage is TRBV19 and J usage is TRBJ1-2; D is possibly TRBD1 (5 bases). Germline V gene sequence: CDR1 LNHDA, CDR2 SQIVND (reference sequence). The CDR3 has 12 amino acids. The V end was cut by 6 bases, the J end by 4 bases, with 9 bases between. The CDR3 DNA, read in part, is TGTGCCAGTAGATCAGGGATCTATGGC. It encodes CASRSGIYG. The entire CDR3 reads CASRSGIYGYTF.

As regards this clone: The CDR3 end lies 3 residues beyond the end of the read and is filled in from the germline J gene. V is TRBV5-1 and J is TRBJ2-3; 8 positions match TRBD2. Germline V gene lookup returns CDR1 SGHRS and CDR2 YFSETQ. The V gene end was trimmed by 4 bases and the J gene end by 5 bases; junction bases not matched to a gene: 15. CDR3 length: 17 residues. The CDR3 region is CASSIREAGGWGDTQYF. The CDR3 DNA, read in part, is TGCGCCAGCAGCATTCGGGAGGCGGGAGGCTGGGGAGATACG.